These 17 T cell receptor beta chains were sequenced from one sample in a study of blood T cell repertoires in COVID-19 (dated by TCRdb to 2018 to 2021). Libraries came from the immunoSEQ multiplex PCR assay. TCRdb took this table from immuneACCESS and kept in-frame rearrangements with V and J called. Such tables lack part of the clones; where checked against another copy, unresolved V genes explain under half of the gap, and the rest is unexplained. The sample table contains about 160,000 clones; only one count was recorded for about 86% of them. Approximately 10% of the sample lies in the top ten. Material: peripheral blood. The receptors here all came from a woman in her sixties or seventies with COVID-19, enrolled during active disease.

This clone was seen more than once but under ten times. The rearrangement joins TRBV21-1 to TRBJ2-2; the D call TRBD2 from the table was never checked on the DNA. TRBV21-1 is flagged as a pseudogene. The CDR3 length is 12 residues. CDR3 sequence: CASSPFRGELFF. In DNA form, the CDR3 reads TGTGCCAGCAGCCCCTTTCGCGGGGAGCTGTTTTTT.

This clone has just a few counts. The rearrangement uses TRBV7-9 and TRBJ1-2, with 9 nucleotides matching TRBD1. The length of the CDR3 is 17 residues. CDR1 and CDR2 (germline): SEHNR, FQNEAQ (reference sequence). With V trimmed by 5 bases and J by 4 bases, 14 bases remained unmatched. DNA for the CDR3: TGTGCCAGCAGCCCTTCCCATAGGGACAGGGCCGCCTATGGCTACACCTTC. Residues: CASSPSHRDRAAYGYTF.

CDR3 amino acids: CASSRDRYNEQFF. The CDR3 region has the DNA TGTGCCAGCAGCCGGGACAGATACAATGAGCAGTTCTTC. The J gene is TRBJ2-1, the V gene TRBV11-3; 7 bases are shared with TRBD1. The germline gives CDR1 SGHNT, CDR2 YENEEA. The CDR3 spans 13 residues. The V and J ends lost 5 bases and 4 bases, in that order; junction bases with no gene match: 2. The variable domain in full, with the rest retrieved from reference TRBV11-3 and TRBJ2-1, is EAGVVQSPRYKIIEKKQPVAFWCNPISGHNTLYWYLQNLGQGPELLIRYENEEAVDDSQLPKDRFSAERLKGVDSTLKIQPAELGDSAVYLCASSRDRYNEQFFGPGTRLTVL.

The chain links TRBV6-2 or TRBV6-3 to TRBJ2-3, with 8 bases identical to TRBD2. The V gene end was trimmed by 4 bases and the J gene end by 2 bases; junction bases not matched to a gene: 8. The CDR3 runs 16 residues. CDR1 is MNHEY and CDR2 is SVGEGT in the germline V gene. The CDR3 reads CASSWPTSAATDTQYF. CDR3 coding DNA: TGTGCCAGCAGTTGGCCGACTAGCGCCGCCACAGATACGCAGTATTTT.

The chain couples TRBV11-2 to TRBJ1-2, with D perhaps matching TRBD1 (6 bases). Germline loops: CDR1 SGHAT, CDR2 FQNNGV. This CDR3 has 15 amino acids. V gave up 5 bases and J gave up 0 bases, with 13 bases separating them. The chain's CDR3 is CASSRTVPTNYGYTF. The CDR3 DNA is TGTGCCAGCAGCCGGACAGTTCCTACTAACTATGGCTACACCTTC.

This chain joins TRBV20-1 and TRBJ1-3; 11 nucleotides line up with TRBD1. V shed 3 bases, J shed 10 bases, and the junction held 8 bases outside the gene matches. Germline CDR1 reads DFQATT; CDR2 reads SNEGSKA (reference sequence). This CDR3 has 14 residues. The CDR3 spells CSASPGQGVGTIYF. CDR3 nucleotide sequence: TGCAGTGCTAGTCCGGGACAGGGGGTGGGGACCATATATTTT.

V is TRBV19 and J is TRBJ2-2, with 10 bases aligning to TRBD1. The length of the CDR3 is 17 residues. Germline assignment: CDR1 LNHDA and CDR2 SQIVND (reference sequence). V lost 4 bases to trimming and J lost 5 bases; unmatched junction nucleotides: 10. DNA of the CDR3: TGTGCCAGTAGTAAAGGCCGGGACAGGGGTGGTACCGGGGAGCTGTTTTTT. It yields the protein CASSKGRDRGGTGELFF.

This clone was counted once. The gene calls are TRBV9 and TRBJ1-1, with TRBD1 as a possible D gene (6 bases). V was clipped by 7 bases and J by 3 bases, with 19 bases between them. This CDR3 comprises 15 residues. Germline-derived CDR1 and CDR2 are SGDLS and YYNGEE. The CDR3 DNA follows: TGTGCCAGCGGTCGGACAGACGTTGAGGACACTGAAGCTTTCTTT. Translating gives CASGRTDVEDTEAFF.

The chain carries TRBV12-3 or TRBV12-4 and TRBJ1-1; D is perhaps TRBD1 (6 bases). The CDR3 has 13 amino acids. Deletions cut 6 bases from V and 10 bases from J, with 18 bases between. The DNA for the CDR3 is TGTGCCAGCAGCCCTGGACAGCGGCTTCGAGCTTTCTTT. Translation gives CASSPGQRLRAFF.

The chain has TRBV3-1 (or the pseudogene TRBV3-2) and TRBJ1-2; perhaps TRBD1 as D (6 bases). The CDR3 is made up of 15 amino acids. Per the germline V gene, CDR1 is LGHDT and CDR2 is YNNKEL (reference sequence). Trimming cost V 4 bases and J 0 bases, with 12 bases left between them. Written as DNA, the CDR3 is TGTGCCAGCAGCCGAGGACAGATCTCTAACTATGGCTACACCTTC. Amino acids: CASSRGQISNYGYTF.

The CDR3 sequence: CASSETRGRGGYTF. The CDR3 DNA follows: TGTGCCAGCAGTGAAACCAGGGGGCGTGGTGGCTACACCTTC. The chain links TRBV6-1 to TRBJ1-2; 8 positions agree with TRBD1. The CDR3 has 14 residues. Unmatched junction bases numbered 6, after V lost 2 bases and J lost 7 bases. Germline V gene data show CDR1 as MNHNS and CDR2 as SASEGT.

Written as DNA, the CDR3 is TGTGCCAGCAGTCGCAACAGGGACACTGAAGCTTTCTTT. Translating it yields CASSRNRDTEAFF. This chain connects TRBV6-5 to TRBJ1-1; tentatively, D is TRBD1 (6 bases). The CDR3 is 13 residues long. The germline V gene has CDR1 MNHEY and CDR2 SVGAGI. With 5 bases removed from V and 3 bases from J, the gap between germline ends came to 10 bases.

The rearrangement links TRBV5-5 to TRBJ1-2; D unresolved. Germline V gene lookup returns CDR1 SGHKS and CDR2 YYEKEE (reference sequence). This CDR3 contains 13 residues. Trimming removed 2 bases from V and 4 bases from J, with 9 bases in between. CDR3 protein: CASSLNTVYGYTF. The DNA for the CDR3 is TGTGCCAGCAGCTTAAACACCGTCTATGGCTACACCTTC. Filled out from reference TRBV5-5 and TRBJ1-2, the complete variable domain reads DAGVTQSPTHLIKTRGQQVTLRCSPISGHKSVSWYQQVLGQGPQFIFQYYEKEERGRGNFPDRFSARQFPNYSSELNVNALLLGDSALYLCASSLNTVYGYTFGSGTRLTVV.

The rearrangement links TRBV5-4 to TRBJ2-3, with 8 bases aligning to TRBD2. J was trimmed by 2 bases and V by 0 bases; bases with no gene match: 5. Germline CDR1 reads SGHNT; CDR2 reads YYREEE (reference sequence). This CDR3 spans 16 amino acids. CDR3 amino acids: CASSLAGGRPTDTQYF. In DNA, the CDR3 is TGTGCCAGCAGCTTGGCGGGGGGGCGTCCCACAGATACGCAGTATTTT.

CDR3 sequence reads: CASSEPGRASGNTIYF. DNA for the CDR3: TGTGCCAGCAGTGAACCGGGAAGGGCCTCTGGAAACACCATATATTTT. The chain couples TRBV2 to TRBJ1-3; D gene uncertain. The germline CDR1 and CDR2 sequences are SNHLY and FYNNEI. The ends were cut back, 2 bases at V and 0 bases at J, with 11 bases in the middle. There are 16 residues in the CDR3.

The chain combines TRBV5-1 with TRBJ2-5; 8 nucleotides agree with TRBD2. This CDR3 is 15 amino acids long. V dropped 0 bases and J dropped 5; count of bases not matched to a gene: 6. Germline V gene sequence: CDR1 SGHRS, CDR2 YFSETQ. CDR3 in amino acids: CASSLGAGAGETQYF. CDR3 coding DNA: TGCGCCAGCAGCTTGGGAGCGGGGGCAGGGGAGACCCAGTACTTC.

The CDR3 protein is CATSGIRETQYF. CDR3 nucleotides: TGTGCCACGTCAGGGATCCGGGAGACCCAGTACTTC. The chain joins TRBV28 to TRBJ2-5, with D possibly TRBD1 on 5 matching bases. The CDR3 covers 12 residues. Germline V CDR1 and CDR2: MDHEN, SYDVKM. V was cut by 10 bases and J by 5 bases, with 14 bases left in between.